This record concerns one T cell receptor beta chain sequence. Its antigen remains unknown. This sample is part of a study of cytomegalovirus exposure and HLA in healthy donors. Researchers ran the PCR with 60 Vbeta and 13 Jbeta primers. Authors' analysis steps: Tens of millions of unique TCR beta chains, some 10 million of them shared, were counted by a later analysis. Sequenced by immunoSEQ multiplex PCR; TCRdb stores in-frame clones only, minus some. D and trimming were read from the DNA, whereas the V and J calls and clone size are those reported in that table. The data contain some 200,000 clones, around 70% of them singletons. Findings of the study overall: Roughly uniform depth of sequencing across donors was assumed in presence/absence analyses. Rates of TCR association differed by HLA locus in a later analysis, with DRB1 highest and HLA-C lowest. Per a prior analysis, the majority of TCR beta V segments were productive roughly 87% or roughly 30% of the time.

Losses at the gene ends were 5 bases for V and 0 bases for J; bases not matched to a gene: 12. The CDR3 extends over 17 amino acids. CDR1 is PRHDT and CDR2 is FYEKMQ in the germline V gene (reference sequence). This clonotype was obtained from a man between 40 and 49 years old in good health and CMV-seropositive. The source material was PBMCs. The rearrangement joins TRBV13 to TRBJ2-7; 8 positions agree with TRBD1. The CDR3 loop is CASSRTMYRGTSYEQYF. CDR3 DNA: TGTGCCAGCAGCCGGACGATGTACAGGGGGACCTCCTACGAGCAGTACTTC.